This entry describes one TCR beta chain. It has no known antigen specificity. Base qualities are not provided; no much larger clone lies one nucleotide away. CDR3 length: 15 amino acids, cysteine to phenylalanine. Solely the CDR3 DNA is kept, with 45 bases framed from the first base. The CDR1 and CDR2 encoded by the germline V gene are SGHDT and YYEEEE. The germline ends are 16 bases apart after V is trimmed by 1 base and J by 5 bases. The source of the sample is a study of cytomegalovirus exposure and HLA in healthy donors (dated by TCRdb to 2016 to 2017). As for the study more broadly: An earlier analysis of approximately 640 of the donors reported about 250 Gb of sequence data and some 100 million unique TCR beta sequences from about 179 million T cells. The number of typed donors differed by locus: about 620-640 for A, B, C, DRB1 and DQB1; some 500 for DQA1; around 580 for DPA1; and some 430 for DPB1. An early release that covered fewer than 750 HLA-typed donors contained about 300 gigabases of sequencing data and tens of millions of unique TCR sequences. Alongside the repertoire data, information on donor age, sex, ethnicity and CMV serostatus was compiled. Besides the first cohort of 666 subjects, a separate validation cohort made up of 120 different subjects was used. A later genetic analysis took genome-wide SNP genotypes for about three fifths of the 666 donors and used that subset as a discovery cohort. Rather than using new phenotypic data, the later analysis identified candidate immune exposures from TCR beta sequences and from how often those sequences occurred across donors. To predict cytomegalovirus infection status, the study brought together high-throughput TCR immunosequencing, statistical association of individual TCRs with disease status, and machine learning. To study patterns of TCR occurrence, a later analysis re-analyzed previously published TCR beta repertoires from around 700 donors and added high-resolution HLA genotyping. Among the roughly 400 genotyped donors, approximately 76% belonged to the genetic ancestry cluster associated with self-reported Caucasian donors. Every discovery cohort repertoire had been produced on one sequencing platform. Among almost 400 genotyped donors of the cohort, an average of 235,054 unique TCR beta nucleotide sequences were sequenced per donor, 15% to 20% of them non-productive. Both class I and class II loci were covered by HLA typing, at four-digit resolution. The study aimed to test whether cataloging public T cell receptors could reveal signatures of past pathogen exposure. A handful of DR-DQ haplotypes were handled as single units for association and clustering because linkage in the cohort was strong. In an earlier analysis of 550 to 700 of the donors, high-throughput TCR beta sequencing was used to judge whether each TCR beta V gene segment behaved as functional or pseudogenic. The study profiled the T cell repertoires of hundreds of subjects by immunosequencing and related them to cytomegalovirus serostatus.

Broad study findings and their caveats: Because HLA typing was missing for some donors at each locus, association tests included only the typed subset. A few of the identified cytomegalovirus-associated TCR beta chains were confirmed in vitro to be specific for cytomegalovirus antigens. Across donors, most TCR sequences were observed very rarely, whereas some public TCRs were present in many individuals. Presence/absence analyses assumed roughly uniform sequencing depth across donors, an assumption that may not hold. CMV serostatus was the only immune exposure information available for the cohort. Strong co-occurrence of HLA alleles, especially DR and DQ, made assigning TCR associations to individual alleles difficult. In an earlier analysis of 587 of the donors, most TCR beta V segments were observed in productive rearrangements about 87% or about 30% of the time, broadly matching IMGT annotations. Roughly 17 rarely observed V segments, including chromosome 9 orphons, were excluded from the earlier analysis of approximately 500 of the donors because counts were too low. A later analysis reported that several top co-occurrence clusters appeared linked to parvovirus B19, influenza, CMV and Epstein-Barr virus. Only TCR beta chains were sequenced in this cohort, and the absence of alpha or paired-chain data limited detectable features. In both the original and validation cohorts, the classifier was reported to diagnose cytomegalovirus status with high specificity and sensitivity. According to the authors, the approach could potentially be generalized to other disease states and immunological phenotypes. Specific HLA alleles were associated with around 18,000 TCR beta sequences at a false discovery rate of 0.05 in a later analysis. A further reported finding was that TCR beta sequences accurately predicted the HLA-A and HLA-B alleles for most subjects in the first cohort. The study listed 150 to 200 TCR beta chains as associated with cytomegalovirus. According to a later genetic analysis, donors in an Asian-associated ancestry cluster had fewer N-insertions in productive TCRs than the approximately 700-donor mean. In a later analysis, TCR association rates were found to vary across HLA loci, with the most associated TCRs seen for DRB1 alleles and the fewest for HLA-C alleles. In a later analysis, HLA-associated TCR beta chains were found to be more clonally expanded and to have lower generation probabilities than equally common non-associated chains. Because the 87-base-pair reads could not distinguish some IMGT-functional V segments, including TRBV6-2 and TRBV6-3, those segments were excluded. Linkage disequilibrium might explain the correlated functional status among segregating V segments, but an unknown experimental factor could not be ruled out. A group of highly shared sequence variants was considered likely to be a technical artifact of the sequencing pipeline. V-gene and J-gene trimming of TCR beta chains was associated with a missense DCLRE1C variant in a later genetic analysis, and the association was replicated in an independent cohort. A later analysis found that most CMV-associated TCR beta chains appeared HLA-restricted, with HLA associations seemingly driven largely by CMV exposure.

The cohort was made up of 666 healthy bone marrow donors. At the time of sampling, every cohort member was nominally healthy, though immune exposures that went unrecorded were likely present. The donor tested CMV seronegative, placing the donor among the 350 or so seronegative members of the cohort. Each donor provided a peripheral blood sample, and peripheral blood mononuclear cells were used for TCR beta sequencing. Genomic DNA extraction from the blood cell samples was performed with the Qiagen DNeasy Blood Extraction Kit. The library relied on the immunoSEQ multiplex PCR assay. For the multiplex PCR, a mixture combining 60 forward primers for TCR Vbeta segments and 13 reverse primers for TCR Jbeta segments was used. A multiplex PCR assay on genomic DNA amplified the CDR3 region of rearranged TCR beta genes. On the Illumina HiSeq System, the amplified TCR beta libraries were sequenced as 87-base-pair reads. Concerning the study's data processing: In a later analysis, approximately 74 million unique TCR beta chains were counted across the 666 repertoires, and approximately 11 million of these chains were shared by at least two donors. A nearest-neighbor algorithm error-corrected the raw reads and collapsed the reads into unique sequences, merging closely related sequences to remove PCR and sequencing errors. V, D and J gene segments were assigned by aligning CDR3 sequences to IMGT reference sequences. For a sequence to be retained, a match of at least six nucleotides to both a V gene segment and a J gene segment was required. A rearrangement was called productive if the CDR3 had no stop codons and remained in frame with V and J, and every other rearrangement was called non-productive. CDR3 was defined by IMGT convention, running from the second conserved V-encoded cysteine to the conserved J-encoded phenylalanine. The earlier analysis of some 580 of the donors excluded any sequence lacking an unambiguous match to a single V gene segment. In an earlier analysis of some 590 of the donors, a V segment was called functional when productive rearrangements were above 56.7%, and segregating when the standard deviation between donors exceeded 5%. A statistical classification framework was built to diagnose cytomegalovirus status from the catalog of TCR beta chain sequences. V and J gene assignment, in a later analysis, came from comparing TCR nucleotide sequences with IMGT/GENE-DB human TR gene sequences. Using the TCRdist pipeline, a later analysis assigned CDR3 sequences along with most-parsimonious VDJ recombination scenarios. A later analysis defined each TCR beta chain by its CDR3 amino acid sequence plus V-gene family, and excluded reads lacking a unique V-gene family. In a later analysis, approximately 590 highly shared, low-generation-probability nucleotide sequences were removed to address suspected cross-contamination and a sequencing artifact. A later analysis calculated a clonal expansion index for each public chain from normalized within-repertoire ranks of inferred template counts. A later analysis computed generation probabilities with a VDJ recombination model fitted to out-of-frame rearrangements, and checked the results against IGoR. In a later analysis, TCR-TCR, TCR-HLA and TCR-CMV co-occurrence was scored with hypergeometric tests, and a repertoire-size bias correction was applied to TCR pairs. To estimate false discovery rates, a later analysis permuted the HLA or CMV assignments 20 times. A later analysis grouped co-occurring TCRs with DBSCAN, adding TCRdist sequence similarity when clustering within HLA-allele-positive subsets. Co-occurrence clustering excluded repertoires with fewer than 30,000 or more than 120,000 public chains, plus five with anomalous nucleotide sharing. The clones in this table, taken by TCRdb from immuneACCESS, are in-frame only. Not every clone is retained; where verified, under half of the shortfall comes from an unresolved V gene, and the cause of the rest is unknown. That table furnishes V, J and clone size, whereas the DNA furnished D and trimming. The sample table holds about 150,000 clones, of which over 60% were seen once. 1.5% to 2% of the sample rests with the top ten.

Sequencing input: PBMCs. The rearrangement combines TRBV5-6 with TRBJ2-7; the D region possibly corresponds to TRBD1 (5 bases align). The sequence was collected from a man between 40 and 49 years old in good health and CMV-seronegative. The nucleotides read TGTGCCAGCAGCTTGTTTTCCAGGGTTCACGACGAGCAGTACTTC. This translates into CASSLFSRVHDEQYF. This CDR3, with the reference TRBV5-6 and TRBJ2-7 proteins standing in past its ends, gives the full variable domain DAGVTQSPTHLIKTRGQQVTLRCSPKSGHDTVSWYQQALGQGPQFIFQYYEEEERQRGNFPDRFSGHQFPNYSSELNVNALLLGDSALYLCASSLFSRVHDEQYFGPGTRLTVT.